The 29 T cell receptor beta chains listed next were all sequenced from one sample in a study of PD-1 blockade in classical Hodgkin lymphoma. Produced via immunoSEQ multiplex PCR; TCRdb's table is partial and in-frame only. The repertoire consists of over 50,000 clones, with 81% occurring once and the leading ten covering around 17%. Each of the patients experienced relapse following autologous stem cell transplantation, and their brentuximab vedotin exposure differed. The sample consisted of peripheral blood mononuclear cells (PBMCs), taken at baseline. These receptors all come from a human donor with classical Hodgkin lymphoma.

This chain's CDR3 is CASSVKSGYNEQFF. The CDR3 nucleotides read TGTGCCAGCAGTGTGAAGAGCGGCTACAATGAGCAGTTCTTC. The chain couples TRBV6-4 to TRBJ2-1, with a tentative D call TRBD2 (5 bases). The ends were cut back, 4 bases at V and 3 bases at J, with 10 bases in the middle. This CDR3 has 14 amino acids. Germline CDR1 MRHNA, CDR2 SNTAGT.

This chain uses TRBV7-9 with TRBJ2-2; D possibly corresponds to TRBD1 (5 bases). CDR1 SEHNR and CDR2 FQNEAQ come from the germline V gene (reference sequence). The CDR3 consists of 17 residues. Trimming took off 5 bases at V and 0 bases at J, with 16 bases between the two ends. The CDR3 protein is CASSPRDSFANTGELFF. CDR3 coding DNA: TGTGCCAGCAGCCCACGAGACAGTTTCGCGAACACCGGGGAGCTGTTTTTT.

The genes are TRBV5-6 and TRBJ2-3, with 7 bases fitting TRBD2. V lost 2 bases, J lost 4 bases, and 4 bases stayed unmatched. CDR3 length equals 14 residues. Germline-derived CDR1 and CDR2 are SGHDT and YYEEEE. CDR3 sequence: CASSFPGRADTQYF. The CDR3 nucleotides read TGTGCCAGCAGCTTTCCGGGGAGGGCAGATACGCAGTATTTT. Using reference TRBV5-6 and TRBJ2-3 for the parts outside the CDR3, the full variable domain is DAGVTQSPTHLIKTRGQQVTLRCSPKSGHDTVSWYQQALGQGPQFIFQYYEEEERQRGNFPDRFSGHQFPNYSSELNVNALLLGDSALYLCASSFPGRADTQYFGPGTRLTVL.

The genes are TRBV9 and TRBJ1-1; D may be TRBD1 (5 bases). From germline, CDR1 is SGDLS and CDR2 YYNGEE. The V and J ends lost 0 bases and 1 base respectively, with 19 bases between them. This CDR3 contains 18 residues. Here the CDR3 reads CASSVARSAGSGNTEAFF. For the CDR3, the DNA is TGTGCCAGCAGCGTAGCCCGGTCGGCAGGGAGCGGGAACACTGAAGCTTTCTTT.

V usage is TRBV10-3 and J usage is TRBJ1-1; a possible D gene is TRBD1 (5 bases). This CDR3 is built from 16 residues. Germline values: CDR1 ENHRY, CDR2 SYGVKD. Trimming removed 2 bases at V and 0 bases at J, with 13 bases between. The CDR3 DNA reads as TGTGCCATCAGTGAGACCGGGGGGGACCTGAACACTGAAGCTTTCTTT. It yields the protein CAISETGGDLNTEAFF.

This clone was detected only a few times. J is TRBJ1-1 and V is TRBV13, with TRBD1 as a possible D gene (5 bases). Trimming removed 5 bases from V and 2 bases from J, with 9 bases in between. This CDR3 region has 13 residues. Germline V gene data show CDR1 as PRHDT and CDR2 as FYEKMQ (reference sequence). The CDR3 nucleotides read TGTGCCAGCAGCGTAAGGGGTAACACTGAAGCTTTCTTT. This gives the protein CASSVRGNTEAFF.

This clone came up a few times. The chain carries TRBV11-2 and TRBJ2-1; possible D gene TRBD1, 5 bases. Germline V lookup: CDR1 SGHAT, CDR2 FQNNGV. The V and J ends lost 1 base and 4 bases respectively, with 8 bases between them. The CDR3 contains 14 residues. CDR3 amino acids: CASSLAAGYNEQFF. The CDR3 nucleotides read TGTGCCAGCAGCTTAGCCGCAGGGTACAATGAGCAGTTCTTC.

This chain links TRBV9 with TRBJ2-2; no reliable D call. This CDR3 comprises 13 residues. Germline V CDR1 and CDR2: SGDLS, YYNGEE. V was cut by 4 bases and J by 4 bases, with 8 bases left in between. Written as DNA, the CDR3 is TGTGCCAGCAGCATCGGAGTCACCGGGGAGCTGTTTTTT. Its protein product is CASSIGVTGELFF.

The chain has TRBV18 and TRBJ2-1; TRBD2 matches at 7 bases. There are 16 residues in the CDR3. CDR1 is KGHSH and CDR2 is LQKENI in the germline V gene. Unmatched junction bases numbered 6, after V lost 0 bases and J lost 4 bases. This chain's CDR3 is CASSPPRGGGYNEQFF. The DNA of the CDR3 is TGTGCCAGCTCACCACCAAGGGGCGGGGGTTACAATGAGCAGTTCTTC.

This chain connects TRBV7-9 to TRBJ2-7; 7 nucleotides match TRBD2. V lost 8 bases and J lost 7; bases outside the gene matches: 11. Germline values: CDR1 SEHNR, CDR2 FQNEAQ (reference sequence). This CDR3 contains 13 residues. CDR3 protein: CASSWGRAEEQYF. In nucleotides, the CDR3 is TGTGCCAGCTCCTGGGGGAGGGCCGAAGAGCAGTACTTC.

The chain links TRBV5-8 to TRBJ2-1; 10 bases match TRBD2. The CDR3 totals 15 residues. Germline V CDR1 and CDR2: SGHTS, YDEGEE. The trim removed 0 bases at V and 7 bases at J, leaving 4 bases unmatched. The CDR3 bases are TGTGCCAGCAGCTTGGGTCTAGCGGGAGTAAATGAGCAGTTCTTC. It codes for CASSLGLAGVNEQFF. Complete variable domain (other parts from reference TRBV5-8 and TRBJ2-1): EAGVTQSPTHLIKTRGQQATLRCSPISGHTSVYWYQQALGLGLQFLLWYDEGEERNRGNFPPRFSGRQFPNYSSELNVNALELEDSALYLCASSLGLAGVNEQFFGPGTRLTVL.

The chain carries TRBV28 and TRBJ2-7, with 9 bases identical to TRBD1. Germline lookup yields CDR1 MDHEN and CDR2 SYDVKM. The CDR3 runs to 16 residues. With 6 bases clipped from V and 0 bases from J, the junction kept 9 bases outside the gene matches. The CDR3 DNA reads TGTGCCAGCAGCCCCTGGACAGGGGAGCGCTCCTACGAGCAGTACTTC. Translation: CASSPWTGERSYEQYF.

The V call is TRBV19, the J call TRBJ2-1, with 9 bases that match TRBD2. The junction had 10 bases not matched to a gene; V was cut back by 8 bases and J by 8 bases. The CDR3 has 14 amino acids. Germline assignment: CDR1 LNHDA and CDR2 SQIVND (reference sequence). This CDR3 reads CASSTGGGRDEQFF. Written as DNA, the CDR3 is TGTGCCAGTTCGACGGGTGGCGGGAGGGATGAGCAGTTCTTC.

The chain joins TRBV7-9 to TRBJ2-7; weak D call: TRBD2 (6 bases). The CDR3 covers 15 residues. The V end was cut by 5 bases, the J end by 3 bases, with 17 bases between. Germline values: CDR1 SEHNR, CDR2 FQNEAQ (reference sequence). Here the CDR3 reads CASSPRDLTSYEQYF. The CDR3 DNA sequence: TGTGCCAGCAGCCCCCGGGACTTAACTAGCTACGAGCAGTACTTC. The full variable domain, its missing parts supplied by reference TRBV7-9 and TRBJ2-7, is DTGVSQNPRHKITKRGQNVTFRCDPISEHNRLYWYRQTLGQGPEFLTYFQNEAQLEKSRLLSDRFSAERPKGSFSTLEIQRTEQGDSAMYLCASSPRDLTSYEQYFGPGTRLTVT.

The rearrangement uses TRBV13 and TRBJ2-5; D assignment may be TRBD1 or TRBD2 (6 bases each). The J call may be incorrect, as the DNA end agrees better with TRBJ2-7. The CDR3 consists of 13 residues. Germline loops: CDR1 PRHDT, CDR2 FYEKMQ (reference sequence). This CDR3 reads CASSDPGASEQYF. CDR3 nucleotides: TGTGCCAGCAGTGACCCGGGGGCCAGCGAGCAGTACTTC.

The V call is TRBV19, the J call TRBJ1-5; tentative D call: TRBD1 (6 bases). The CDR3 runs to 13 residues. V lost 3 bases and J 6 bases, leaving 9 bases between the germline ends. Germline values: CDR1 LNHDA, CDR2 SQIVND (reference sequence). Here the CDR3 reads CASSIDRFQPQHF. In DNA form, the CDR3 reads TGTGCCAGTAGTATCGACAGGTTTCAGCCCCAGCATTTT.

The chain has TRBV5-1 and TRBJ1-1, with 9 positions matching TRBD1. V lost 2 bases to trimming and J lost 3 bases; unmatched junction nucleotides: 5. The CDR3 sequence is 15 residues long. Germline V CDR1 and CDR2: SGHRS, YFSETQ. The CDR3: CASSLQGALYTEAFF. The CDR3 coding sequence is TGCGCCAGCAGCTTACAGGGGGCCCTATACACTGAAGCTTTCTTT. Drawing the rest from reference TRBV5-1 and TRBJ1-1, the complete variable domain is KAGVTQTPRYLIKTRGQQVTLSCSPISGHRSVSWYQQTPGQGLQFLFEYFSETQRNKGNFPGRFSGRQFSNSRSEMNVSTLELGDSALYLCASSLQGALYTEAFFGQGTRLTVV.

The chain recombines TRBV14 with TRBJ1-2, with 9 bases identical to TRBD1. CDR1 is SGHDN and CDR2 is FVKESK in the germline V gene. The CDR3 is made up of 18 amino acids. V was clipped by 1 base and J by 0 bases; unmatched bases: 9. The CDR3 sequence: CASSQGPGQGNANYGYTF. The CDR3 DNA sequence: TGTGCCAGCAGCCAAGGACCCGGACAGGGGAATGCTAACTATGGCTACACCTTC.

This chain connects TRBV30 to TRBJ1-5; no clear D. V shed 2 bases and J shed 7 bases, with 9 bases lying between them. Germline values: CDR1 GTSNPN, CDR2 SVGIG (reference sequence). This CDR3 comprises 12 residues. The DNA for the CDR3 is TGTGCCTGGAGTAGTGAGCGGCAGCCCCAGCATTTT. It codes for CAWSSERQPQHF.

A single count supports this clone. V usage is TRBV7-2 and J usage is TRBJ2-1; the match to TRBD2 covers 8 bases. CDR3 length: 15 amino acids. Germline V gene data show CDR1 as SGHTA and CDR2 as FQGNSA. J was trimmed by 1 base and V by 8 bases; bases with no gene match: 7. The CDR3: CASLREVKSYNEQFF. DNA for the CDR3: TGTGCCAGCCTGCGGGAGGTTAAGTCCTACAATGAGCAGTTCTTC.

For the CDR3, the DNA is TGTGCCAGCAGTTTATCAGGGACCACTGAAGCTTTCTTT. Translated: CASSLSGTTEAFF. V is TRBV28 and J is TRBJ1-1, with a weak D call TRBD1 (5 bases). In germline, CDR1 is MDHEN, CDR2 SYDVKM. Trimming pared 1 base from V and 4 bases from J, leaving 7 bases between. The CDR3 totals 13 residues.

The V and J genes are TRBV5-1 and TRBJ2-6, with a possible D match to TRBD1 (5 bases). Germline values: CDR1 SGHRS, CDR2 YFSETQ. V lost 4 bases and J 15 bases, leaving 11 bases between the germline ends. The CDR3 totals 11 residues. CDR3 nucleotide sequence: TGCGCCAGCAGCGAGACAGTGGACCTGACTTTC. It is translated as CASSETVDLTF.

This chain joins TRBV10-3 and TRBJ2-1; D uncertain. The germline gives CDR1 ENHRY, CDR2 SYGVKD. V was clipped by 4 bases and J by 0 bases, with 7 bases between them. This CDR3 spans 14 amino acids. The CDR3 nucleotides read TGTGCCATCAGTGGAGCGCCCTCCTACAATGAGCAGTTCTTC. As protein: CAISGAPSYNEQFF.

Remarks on this clone: Additional DNA sequences in this sample encode the identical CDR3. This sequence joins TRBV7-2 and TRBJ2-5, with a tentative D call TRBD2 (5 bases). Trimming pared 3 bases from V and 4 bases from J, leaving 12 bases between. The CDR3 runs to 14 residues. The germline V gene encodes CDR1 SGHTA and CDR2 FQGNSA. CDR3 nucleotides: TGTGCCAGCAGCTTGTCGGGGAGTCGAGAGACCCAGTACTTC. Protein: CASSLSGSRETQYF.

The rearrangement links TRBV19 to TRBJ2-7, with 7 bases identical to TRBD1. Germline CDR1 is LNHDA and CDR2 is SQIVND (reference sequence). The trim removed 6 bases at V and 5 bases at J, leaving 7 bases unmatched. This CDR3 has 13 residues. The CDR3 reads CASRSSDRNEQYF. The CDR3 DNA is TGTGCCAGTAGGTCCTCGGACAGGAACGAGCAGTACTTC.

The rearrangement joins TRBV9 to TRBJ1-2, with 11 bases aligning to TRBD1. CDR1 SGDLS and CDR2 YYNGEE come from the germline V gene. This CDR3 has 14 amino acids. With V trimmed by 4 bases and J by 7 bases, 6 bases remained unmatched. The CDR3 here is CASSNRDRGSGYTF. The CDR3 region has the DNA TGTGCCAGCAGCAACCGGGACAGGGGGTCTGGCTACACCTTC.

The rearrangement links TRBV7-9 to TRBJ1-1; TRBD1 matches at 7 bases. Trimming at V came to 5 bases and at J to 7 bases, leaving 1 base not matched to a gene. This CDR3 is 11 amino acids long. Per the germline V gene, CDR1 is SEHNR and CDR2 is FQNEAQ (reference sequence). CDR3 residues: CASSRTGEAFF. As DNA, the CDR3 is TGTGCCAGCAGCCGGACAGGTGAAGCTTTCTTT.

As regards this clone: The junction does not match germline at one end; this may be a read error. The chain uses TRBV2 and TRBJ1-3; D remains unclear. Germline V lookup: CDR1 SNHLY, CDR2 FYNNEI. This CDR3 region has 18 residues. CDR3 nucleotides: TGTGCCAGCAGTGCATCTCCCCAGTGGCTCCACTCTGGAAACACCACATATTTT. It yields the protein CASSASPQWLHSGNTTYF.

This clone is deemed medium-sized. The chain recombines TRBV30 with TRBJ2-2; 9 nucleotides align to TRBD2. V lost 0 bases to trimming and J lost 0 bases; unmatched junction nucleotides: 2. This CDR3 comprises 16 residues. CDR1 is GTSNPN, CDR2 SVGIG, per germline (reference sequence). Here the CDR3 DNA reads TGTGCCTGGAGTGTCGGCGGGAGGGCGAACACCGGGGAGCTGTTTTTT. Protein: CAWSVGGRANTGELFF. The variable domain in full, with the rest retrieved from reference TRBV30 and TRBJ2-2, is SQTIHQWPATLVQPVGSPLSLECTVEGTSNPNLYWYRQAAGRGLQLLFYSVGIGQISSEVPQNLSASRPQDRQFILSSKKLLLSDSGFYLCAWSVGGRANTGELFFGEGSRLTVL.